The clone carrying this T cell receptor (beta chain) appeared a single time. The data originate from a study of blood T cell repertoires in COVID-19. V lost 0 bases to trimming and J lost 10 bases, with 9 bases between them. The germline V gene has CDR1 SGHRS and CDR2 YFSETQ. This CDR3 is built from 12 residues. Repertoires were generated with immunoSEQ multiplex PCR, while TCRdb's copy carries only in-frame clones and drops some. The table shows more than 250,000 clones, with about 90% occurring only once. The sequence was obtained from a woman in her twenties or thirties who had recovered from COVID-19. The V call is TRBV5-1, the J call TRBJ2-3, with a weak D call TRBD2 (5 bases). The sequencing input was PBMCs or T cells enriched from blood (not recorded which). CDR3 in amino acids: CASSLGERAQYF. DNA for the CDR3: TGCGCCAGCAGCTTGGGAGAGAGGGCGCAGTATTTT.